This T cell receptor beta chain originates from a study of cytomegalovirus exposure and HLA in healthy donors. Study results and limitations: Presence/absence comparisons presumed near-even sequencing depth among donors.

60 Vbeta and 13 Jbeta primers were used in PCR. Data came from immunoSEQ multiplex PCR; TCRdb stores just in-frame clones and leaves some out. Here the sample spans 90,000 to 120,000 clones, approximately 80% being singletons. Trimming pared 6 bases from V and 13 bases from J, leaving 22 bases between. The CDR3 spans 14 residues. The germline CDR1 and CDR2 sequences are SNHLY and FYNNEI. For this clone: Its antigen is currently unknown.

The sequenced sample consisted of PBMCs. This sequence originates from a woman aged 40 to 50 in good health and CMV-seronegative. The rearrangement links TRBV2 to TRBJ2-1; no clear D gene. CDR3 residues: CASRALEIADSQFF. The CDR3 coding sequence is TGTGCCAGCAGGGCCTTGGAAATCGCAGACTCACAGTTCTTC.